This passage covers 5 T cell receptor beta chains from one sample sequenced in a study of OX40 agonist ivuxolimab in advanced cancers. Sequenced by immunoSEQ multiplex PCR; TCRdb stores in-frame clones only, minus some. The table has about 21,000 clones, approximately 80% seen once. The sample consisted of CD4+ or CD8+ T cells sorted from blood, taken in a trial of the OX40 agonist ivuxolimab. These receptors came from an adult with an advanced solid tumor such as melanoma, head and neck, liver or kidney cancer.

The V gene is TRBV7-2, the J gene TRBJ2-7; 10 positions agree with TRBD2. This CDR3 spans 15 amino acids. Trimming removed 1 base from V and 4 bases from J; junction bases left unmatched: 4. The V gene's germline CDR1 is SGHTA and CDR2 FQGNSA. The CDR3 here is CASSLVAGGLYEQYF. CDR3 coding DNA: TGTGCCAGCAGCTTAGTAGCGGGGGGTTTGTACGAGCAGTACTTC.

The DNA of the CDR3 is TGTGCCAGCAGCTTTAGCGGGGGGGCGGGTGGTGAGCAGTTCTTC. Encoded protein: CASSFSGGAGGEQFF. The V and J genes are TRBV9 and TRBJ2-1; TRBD2 matches at 11 bases. CDR1 and CDR2 (germline): SGDLS, YYNGEE. Unmatched junction bases numbered 9, after V lost 4 bases and J lost 9 bases. The CDR3 consists of 15 residues.

V is TRBV4-3 and J is TRBJ2-7; 9 bases align to TRBD1. The length of the CDR3 is 15 residues. V lost 1 base and J lost 3; bases outside the gene matches: 4. The germline CDR1 and CDR2 sequences are LGHNA and YSLEER. The CDR3 sequence: CASSQVGQGIYEQYF. In DNA, the CDR3 is TGCGCCAGCAGCCAAGTGGGACAGGGAATCTACGAGCAGTACTTC.

The rearrangement uses TRBV4-2 and TRBJ2-1; unclear D gene. The CDR3 is 16 amino acids. Germline loops: CDR1 LGHNA, CDR2 YNFKEQ. Between the trimmed V and J ends, which lost 5 bases and 3 bases, there was a span of 17 bases. CDR3 DNA sequence: TGTGCCAGCAGCTTGCCCACGGGCTTTTTCTACAATGAGCAGTTCTTC. Translated, it gives CASSLPTGFFYNEQFF.

The gene calls are TRBV27 and TRBJ1-5, with D perhaps matching TRBD1 (5 bases). There are 13 residues in the CDR3. Germline CDR1 and CDR2: MNHEY and SMNVEV (reference sequence). With 3 bases removed from V and 9 bases from J, the gap between germline ends came to 12 bases. The CDR3 coding sequence is TGTGCCAGCAGTTTTCAGGGTGGCCCGCCCCAGCATTTT. The encoded protein is CASSFQGGPPQHF.